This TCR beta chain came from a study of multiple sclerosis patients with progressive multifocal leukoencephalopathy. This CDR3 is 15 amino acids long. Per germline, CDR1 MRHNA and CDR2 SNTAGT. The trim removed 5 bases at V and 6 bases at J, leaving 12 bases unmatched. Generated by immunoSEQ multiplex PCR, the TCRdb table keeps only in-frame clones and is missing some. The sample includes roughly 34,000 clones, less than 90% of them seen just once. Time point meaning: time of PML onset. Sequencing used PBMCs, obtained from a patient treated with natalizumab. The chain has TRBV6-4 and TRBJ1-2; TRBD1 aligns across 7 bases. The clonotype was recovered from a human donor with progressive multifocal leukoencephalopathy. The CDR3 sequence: CASSPGPYRGDGYTF. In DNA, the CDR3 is TGTGCCAGCAGTCCGGGTCCTTACAGGGGCGATGGCTACACCTTC.